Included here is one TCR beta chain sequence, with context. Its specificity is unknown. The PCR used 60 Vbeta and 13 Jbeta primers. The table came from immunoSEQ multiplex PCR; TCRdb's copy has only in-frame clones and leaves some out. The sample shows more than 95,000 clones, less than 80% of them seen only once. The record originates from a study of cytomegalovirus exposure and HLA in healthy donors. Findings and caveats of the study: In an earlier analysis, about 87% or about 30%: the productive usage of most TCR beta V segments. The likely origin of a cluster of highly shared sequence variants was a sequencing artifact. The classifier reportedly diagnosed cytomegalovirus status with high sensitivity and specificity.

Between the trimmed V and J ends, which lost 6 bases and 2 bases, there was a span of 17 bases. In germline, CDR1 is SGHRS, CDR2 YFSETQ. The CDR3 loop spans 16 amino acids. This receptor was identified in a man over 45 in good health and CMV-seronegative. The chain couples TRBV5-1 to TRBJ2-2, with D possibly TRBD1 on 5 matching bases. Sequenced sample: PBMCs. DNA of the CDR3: TGCGCCAGCACCGTGACAGCATCGTTCAACACCGGGGAGCTGTTTTTT. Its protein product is CASTVTASFNTGELFF.